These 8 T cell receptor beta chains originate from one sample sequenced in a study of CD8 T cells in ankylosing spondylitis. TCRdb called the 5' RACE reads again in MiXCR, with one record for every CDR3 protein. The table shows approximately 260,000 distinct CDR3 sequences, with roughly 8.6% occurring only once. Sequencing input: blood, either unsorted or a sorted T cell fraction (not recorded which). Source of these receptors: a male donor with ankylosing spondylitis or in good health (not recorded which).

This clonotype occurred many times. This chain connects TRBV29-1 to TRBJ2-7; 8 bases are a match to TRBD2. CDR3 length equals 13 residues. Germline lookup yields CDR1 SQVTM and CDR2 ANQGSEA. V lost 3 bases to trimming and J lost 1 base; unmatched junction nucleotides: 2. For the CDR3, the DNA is TGCAGCGTTGAGACTAGCGCTTCCTACGAGCAGTACTTC. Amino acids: CSVETSASYEQYF.

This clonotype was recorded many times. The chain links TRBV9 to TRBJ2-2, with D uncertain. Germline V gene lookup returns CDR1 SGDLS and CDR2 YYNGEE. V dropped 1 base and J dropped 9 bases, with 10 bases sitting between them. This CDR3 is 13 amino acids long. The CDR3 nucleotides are TGTGCCAGCAGCGTAAATGATCCACGGGAGCTGTTTTTT. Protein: CASSVNDPRELFF.

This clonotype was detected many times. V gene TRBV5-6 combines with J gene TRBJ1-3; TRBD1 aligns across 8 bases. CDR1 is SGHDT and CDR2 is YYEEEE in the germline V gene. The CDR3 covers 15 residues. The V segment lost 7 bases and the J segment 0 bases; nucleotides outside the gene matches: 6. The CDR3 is CASRQGRFSGNTIYF. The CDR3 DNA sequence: TGTGCCAGCCGACAGGGGCGCTTCTCTGGAAACACCATATATTTT.

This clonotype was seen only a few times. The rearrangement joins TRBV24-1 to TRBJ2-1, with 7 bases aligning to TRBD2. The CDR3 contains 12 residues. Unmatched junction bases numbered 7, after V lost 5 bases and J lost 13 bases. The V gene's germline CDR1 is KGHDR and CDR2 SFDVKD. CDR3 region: CATSGGWGGQFF. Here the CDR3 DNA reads TGTGCCACCAGTGGGGGTTGGGGGGGACAGTTCTTC.

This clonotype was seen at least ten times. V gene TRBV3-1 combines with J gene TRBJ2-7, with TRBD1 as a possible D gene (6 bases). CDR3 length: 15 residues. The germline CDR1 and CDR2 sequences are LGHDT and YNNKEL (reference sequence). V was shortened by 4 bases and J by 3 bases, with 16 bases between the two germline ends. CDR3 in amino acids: CASSLDGTGYYEQYF. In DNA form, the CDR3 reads TGTGCCAGCAGCCTAGATGGAACAGGGTACTACGAGCAGTACTTC.

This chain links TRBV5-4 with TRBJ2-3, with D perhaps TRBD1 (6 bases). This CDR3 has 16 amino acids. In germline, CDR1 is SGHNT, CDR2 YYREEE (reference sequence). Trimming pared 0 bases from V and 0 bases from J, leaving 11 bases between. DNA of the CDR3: TGTGCCAGCAGCTTGGTCGGACAGCTTAGCACAGATACGCAGTATTTT. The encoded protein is CASSLVGQLSTDTQYF.

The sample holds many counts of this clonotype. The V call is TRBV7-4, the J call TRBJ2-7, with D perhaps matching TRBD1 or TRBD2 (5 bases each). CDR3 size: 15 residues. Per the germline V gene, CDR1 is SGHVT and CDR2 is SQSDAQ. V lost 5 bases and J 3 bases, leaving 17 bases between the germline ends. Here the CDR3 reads CASSGRDDHGYEQYF. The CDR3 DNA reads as TGTGCCAGCAGCGGAAGGGACGACCATGGCTACGAGCAGTACTTC.

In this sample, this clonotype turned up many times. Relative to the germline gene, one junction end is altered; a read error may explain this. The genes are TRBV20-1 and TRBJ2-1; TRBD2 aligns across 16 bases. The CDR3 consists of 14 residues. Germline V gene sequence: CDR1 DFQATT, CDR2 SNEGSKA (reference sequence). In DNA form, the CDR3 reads TGCAGTGCTAGCCTGCCCGGGACTAGCGGGAGGGCCGTCTTC. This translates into CSASLPGTSGRAVF.